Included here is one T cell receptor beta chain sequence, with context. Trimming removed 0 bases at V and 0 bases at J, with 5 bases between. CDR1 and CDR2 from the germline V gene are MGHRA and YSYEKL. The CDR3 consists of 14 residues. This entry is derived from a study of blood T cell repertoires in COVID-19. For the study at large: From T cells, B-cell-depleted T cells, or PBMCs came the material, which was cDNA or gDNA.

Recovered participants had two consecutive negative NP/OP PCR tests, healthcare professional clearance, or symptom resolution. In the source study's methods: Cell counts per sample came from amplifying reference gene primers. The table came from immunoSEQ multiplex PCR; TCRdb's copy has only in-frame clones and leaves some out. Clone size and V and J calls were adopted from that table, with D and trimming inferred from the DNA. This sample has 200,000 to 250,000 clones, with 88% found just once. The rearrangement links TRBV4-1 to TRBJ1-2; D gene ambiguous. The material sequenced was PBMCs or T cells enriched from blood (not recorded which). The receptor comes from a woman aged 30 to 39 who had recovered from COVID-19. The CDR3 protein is CASSQDSPNYGYTF. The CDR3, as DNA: TGCGCCAGCAGCCAAGACTCCCCTAACTATGGCTACACCTTC.